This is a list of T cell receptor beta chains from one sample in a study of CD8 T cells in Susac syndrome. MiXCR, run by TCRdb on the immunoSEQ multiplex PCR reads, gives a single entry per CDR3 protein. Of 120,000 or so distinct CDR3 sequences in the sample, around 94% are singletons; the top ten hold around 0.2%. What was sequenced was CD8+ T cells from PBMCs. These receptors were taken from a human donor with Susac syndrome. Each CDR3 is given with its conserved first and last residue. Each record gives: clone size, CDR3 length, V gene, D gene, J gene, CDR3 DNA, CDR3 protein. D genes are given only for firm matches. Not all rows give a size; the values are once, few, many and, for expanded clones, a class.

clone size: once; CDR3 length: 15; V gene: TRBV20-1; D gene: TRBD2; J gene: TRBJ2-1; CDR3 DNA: TGCAGTGCTAGAGAGACTAGCGGGGAGGCTACTGAGCAGTTCTTC; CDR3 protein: CSARETSGEATEQFF
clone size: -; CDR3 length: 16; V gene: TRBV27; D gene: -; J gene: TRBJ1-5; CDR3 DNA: TGTGCCAGCAGTTGGAGTGGGATAGATAGCAATCAGCCCCAGCATTTT; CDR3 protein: CASSWSGIDSNQPQHF
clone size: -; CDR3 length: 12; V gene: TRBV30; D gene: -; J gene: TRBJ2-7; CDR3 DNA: TGTGCCTGGAGTGTATATAGCGACGAGCAGTACTTC; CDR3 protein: CAWSVYSDEQYF
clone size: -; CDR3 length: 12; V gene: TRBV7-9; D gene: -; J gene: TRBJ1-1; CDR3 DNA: TGTGCCAGCAGCTCCGGGCCAAACCCAGCTTTCTTT; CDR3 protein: CASSSGPNPAFF
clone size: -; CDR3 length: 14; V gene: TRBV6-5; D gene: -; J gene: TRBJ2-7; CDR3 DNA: TGTGCCAGCACCCCAGGGGCTAGCGGCTACGAGCAGTACTTC; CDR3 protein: CASTPGASGYEQYF
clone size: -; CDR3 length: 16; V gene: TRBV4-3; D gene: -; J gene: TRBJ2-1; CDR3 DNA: TGCGCCAGCAGCCAAGAAGGTGGAGGCTCCTACAATGAGCAGTTCTTC; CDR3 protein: CASSQEGGGSYNEQFF
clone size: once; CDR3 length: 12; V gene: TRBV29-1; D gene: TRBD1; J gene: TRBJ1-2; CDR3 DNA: TGCAGCGTCACCGGGACAGGCTATGGCTACACCTTC; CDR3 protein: CSVTGTGYGYTF
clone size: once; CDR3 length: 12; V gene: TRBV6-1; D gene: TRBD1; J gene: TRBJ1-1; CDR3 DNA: TGTGCCAGCACCACAGGGGCTACTGAAGCTTTCTTT; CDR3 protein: CASTTGATEAFF
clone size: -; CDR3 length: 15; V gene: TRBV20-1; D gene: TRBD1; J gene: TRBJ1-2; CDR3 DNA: TGCAGTGCTATCCGGACAGGGCCTGCTAACTATGGCTACACCTTC; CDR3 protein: CSAIRTGPANYGYTF
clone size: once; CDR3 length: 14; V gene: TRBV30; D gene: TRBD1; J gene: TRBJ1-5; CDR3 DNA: TGTGCCTGGAGTGTTTTGGACAGGGCACAGCCCCAGCATTTT; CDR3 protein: CAWSVLDRAQPQHF
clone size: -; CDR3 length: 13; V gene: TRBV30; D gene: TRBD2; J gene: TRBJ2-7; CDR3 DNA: TGTGCCTGGAGTTCGAGCGGGAGTGCCGAGCAGTACTTC; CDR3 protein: CAWSSSGSAEQYF
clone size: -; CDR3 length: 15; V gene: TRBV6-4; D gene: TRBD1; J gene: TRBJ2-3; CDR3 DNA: TGTGCCAGCAGTGCGGGACAGGGGGAAACAGATACGCAGTATTTT; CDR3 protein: CASSAGQGETDTQYF
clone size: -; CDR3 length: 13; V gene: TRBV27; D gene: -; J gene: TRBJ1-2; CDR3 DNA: TGTGCCAGCAGGCAAGGAGGGAACTATGGCTACACCTTC; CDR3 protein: CASRQGGNYGYTF
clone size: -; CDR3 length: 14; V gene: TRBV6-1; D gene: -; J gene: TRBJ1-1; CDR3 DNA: TGTGCCAGCAGTGAAGTTGGCAGGGACACTGAAGCTTTCTTT; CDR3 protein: CASSEVGRDTEAFF
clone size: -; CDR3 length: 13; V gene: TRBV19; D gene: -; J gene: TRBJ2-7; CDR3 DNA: TGTGCCAGTAGTATAGGAGGGTCCTACGAGCAGTACTTC; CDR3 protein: CASSIGGSYEQYF
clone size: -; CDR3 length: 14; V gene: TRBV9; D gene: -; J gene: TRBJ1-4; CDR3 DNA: TGTGCCAGCAGCGGGGGGATGCGGCCCGAAAAACTGTTTTTT; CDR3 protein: CASSGGMRPEKLFF
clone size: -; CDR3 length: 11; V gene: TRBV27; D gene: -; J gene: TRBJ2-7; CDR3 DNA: TGTGCCAGCGGCTTTGGGTACGAGCAGTACTTC; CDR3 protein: CASGFGYEQYF
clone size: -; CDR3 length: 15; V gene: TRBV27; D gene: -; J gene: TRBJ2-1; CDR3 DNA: TGTGCCAGCAGTGCCCATCTCGCGGCGATGGGTGAGCAGTTCTTC; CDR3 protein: CASSAHLAAMGEQFF
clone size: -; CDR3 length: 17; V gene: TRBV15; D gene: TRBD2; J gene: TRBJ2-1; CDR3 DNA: TGTGCCACCAGCAGAGATTTCGGGACTAGTTCCCGCCATGAGCAGTTCTTC; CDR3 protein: CATSRDFGTSSRHEQFF
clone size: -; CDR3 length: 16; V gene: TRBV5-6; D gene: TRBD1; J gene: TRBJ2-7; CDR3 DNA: TGTGCCAGCAGCCCCTTGGGACAGGGGACGATCTACGAGCAGTACTTC; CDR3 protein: CASSPLGQGTIYEQYF
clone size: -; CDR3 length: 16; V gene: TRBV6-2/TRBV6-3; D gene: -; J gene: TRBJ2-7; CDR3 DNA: TGTGCCAGCAGTTACTCGAGCCAGCCAGACTCCTACGAGCAGTACTTC; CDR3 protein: CASSYSSQPDSYEQYF
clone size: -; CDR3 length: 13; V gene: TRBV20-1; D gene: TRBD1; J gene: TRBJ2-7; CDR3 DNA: TGCAGTGCTAGGGGGACAGGGGACTACGAGCAGTACTTC; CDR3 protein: CSARGTGDYEQYF
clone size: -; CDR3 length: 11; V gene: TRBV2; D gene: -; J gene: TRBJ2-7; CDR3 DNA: TGTGCCAGCAGTGACATGGGCGAGCAGTACTTC; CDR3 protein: CASSDMGEQYF
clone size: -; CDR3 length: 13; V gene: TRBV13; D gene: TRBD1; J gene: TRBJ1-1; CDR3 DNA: TGTGCCAGCAGCTCCGACAGGGTTCCTGGAGCTTTCTTT; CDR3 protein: CASSSDRVPGAFF
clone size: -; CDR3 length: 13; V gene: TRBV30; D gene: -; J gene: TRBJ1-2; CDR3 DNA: TGTGCCTGGAGTGTAAGTTGGGGCTATGGCTACACCTTC; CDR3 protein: CAWSVSWGYGYTF
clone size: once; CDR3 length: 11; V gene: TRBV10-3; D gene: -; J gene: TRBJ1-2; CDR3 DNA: TGTGCTTCGCGGGGGATATATGGCTACACCTTC; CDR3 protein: CASRGIYGYTF
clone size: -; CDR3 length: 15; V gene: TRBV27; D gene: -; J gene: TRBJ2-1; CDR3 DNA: TGTGCCAGCAGCCTAATGGGGGGAACCTACAATGAGCAGTTCTTC; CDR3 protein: CASSLMGGTYNEQFF
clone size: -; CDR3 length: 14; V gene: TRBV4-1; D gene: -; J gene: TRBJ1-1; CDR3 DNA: TGCGCCAGCAGCCAAGATCGGGGTCACACTGAAGCTTTCTTT; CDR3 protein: CASSQDRGHTEAFF
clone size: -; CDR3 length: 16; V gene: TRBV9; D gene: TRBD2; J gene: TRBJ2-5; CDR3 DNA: TGTGCCAGCAGCGGACCACTAGCGGGAGTTATAGAGACCCAGTACTTC; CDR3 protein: CASSGPLAGVIETQYF
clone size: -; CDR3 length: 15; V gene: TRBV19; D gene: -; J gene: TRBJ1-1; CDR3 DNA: TGTGCCAGTAGTGGGCAGGGGCCACACGGGACTGAAGCTTTCTTT; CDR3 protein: CASSGQGPHGTEAFF
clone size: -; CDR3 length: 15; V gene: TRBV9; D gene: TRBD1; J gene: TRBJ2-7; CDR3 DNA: TGTGCCAGCAGCGCACCCGGGACAGACCCCTACGAGCAGTACTTC; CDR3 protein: CASSAPGTDPYEQYF
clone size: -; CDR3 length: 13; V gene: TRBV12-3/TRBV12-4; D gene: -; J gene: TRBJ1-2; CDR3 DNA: TGTGCCAGCAGTACCACATCTAACTATGGCTACACCTTC; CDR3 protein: CASSTTSNYGYTF
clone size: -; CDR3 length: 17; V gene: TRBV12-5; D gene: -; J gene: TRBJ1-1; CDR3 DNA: TGTGCTAGTGGTTTGGAGCAAACCGGACAGAGTCGGTCTGAAGCTTTCTTT; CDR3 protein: CASGLEQTGQSRSEAFF
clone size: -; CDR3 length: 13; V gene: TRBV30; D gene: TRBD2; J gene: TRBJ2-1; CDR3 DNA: TGTGCCTTCGATGGGGGAGGGGATACCGAGCAGTTCTTC; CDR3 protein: CAFDGGGDTEQFF
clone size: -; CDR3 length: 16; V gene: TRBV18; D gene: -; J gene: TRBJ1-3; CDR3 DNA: TGTGCCAGCTCAGGGGTTACGCTCTCCTCTGGAAACACCATATATTTT; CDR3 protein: CASSGVTLSSGNTIYF
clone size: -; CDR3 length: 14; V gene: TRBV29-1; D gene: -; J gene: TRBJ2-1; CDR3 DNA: TGCAGCGTTGAGGGCAGGGTGGGGGGCAATGAGCAGTTCTTC; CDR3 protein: CSVEGRVGGNEQFF
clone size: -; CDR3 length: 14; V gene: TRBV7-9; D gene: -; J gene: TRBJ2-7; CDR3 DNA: TGTGCCAGCAGCCACGTAGGGAGAATGGACGAGCAGTACTTC; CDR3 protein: CASSHVGRMDEQYF
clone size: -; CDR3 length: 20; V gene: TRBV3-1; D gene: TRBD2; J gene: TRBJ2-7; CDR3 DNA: TGTGCCAGCAGCCAAGATGGGTTAGCGGGAGATTCCTCTCGGTCCTACGAGCAGTACTTC; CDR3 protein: CASSQDGLAGDSSRSYEQYF
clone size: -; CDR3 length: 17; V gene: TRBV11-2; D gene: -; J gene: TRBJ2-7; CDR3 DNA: TGTGCCAGCAGCTTAGTCTACAGTGACGTGGGCTCCTACGAGCAGTACTTC; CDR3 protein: CASSLVYSDVGSYEQYF
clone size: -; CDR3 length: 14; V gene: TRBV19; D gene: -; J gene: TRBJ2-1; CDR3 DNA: TGTGCCAGTAGTATAAGTAGACCCGCCTATGAGCAGTTCTTC; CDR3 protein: CASSISRPAYEQFF
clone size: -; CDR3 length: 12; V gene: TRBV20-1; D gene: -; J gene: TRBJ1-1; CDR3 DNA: TGCAGTGCTCGGCGGACAGAACTTGAAGCTTTCTTT; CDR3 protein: CSARRTELEAFF
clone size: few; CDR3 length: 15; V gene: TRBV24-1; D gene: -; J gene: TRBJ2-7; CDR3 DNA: TGTGCCACCAGTGATTTGAAGGCAGTCTCCTACGAGCAGTACTTC; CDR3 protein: CATSDLKAVSYEQYF
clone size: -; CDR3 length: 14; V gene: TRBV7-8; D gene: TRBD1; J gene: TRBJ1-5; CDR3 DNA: TGTGCCAGCAGCCAGGGGACAGGGTCACAGCCCCAGCATTTT; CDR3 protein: CASSQGTGSQPQHF
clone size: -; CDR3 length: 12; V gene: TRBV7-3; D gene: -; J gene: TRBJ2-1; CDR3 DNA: TGTGCCAGCAGTTCCGGGGGCGGTGAGCAGTTCTTC; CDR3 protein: CASSSGGGEQFF
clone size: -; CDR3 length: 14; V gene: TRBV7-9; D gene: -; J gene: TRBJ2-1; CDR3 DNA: TGTGCCAGCAGCTTAGAACTAGCTCACAATGAGCAGTTCTTC; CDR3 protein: CASSLELAHNEQFF
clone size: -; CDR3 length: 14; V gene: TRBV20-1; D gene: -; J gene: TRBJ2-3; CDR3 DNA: TGCAGTGCTAGAGTCGGAACGGGCACAGATACGCAGTATTTT; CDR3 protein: CSARVGTGTDTQYF
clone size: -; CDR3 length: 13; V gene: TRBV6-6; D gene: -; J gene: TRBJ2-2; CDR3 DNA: TGTGCCAGCAGCCCAACAGGGCCCGGGGAGCTGTTTTTT; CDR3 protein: CASSPTGPGELFF
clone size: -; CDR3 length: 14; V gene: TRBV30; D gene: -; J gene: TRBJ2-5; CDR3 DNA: TGTGCCTGGAGTGTACAACTAGCAGAAGAGACCCAGTACTTC; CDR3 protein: CAWSVQLAEETQYF
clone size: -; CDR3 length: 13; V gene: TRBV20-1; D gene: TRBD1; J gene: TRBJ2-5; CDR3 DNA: TGCAGTGCTGAGACAGGGACCGAAGAGACCCAGTACTTC; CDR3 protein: CSAETGTEETQYF
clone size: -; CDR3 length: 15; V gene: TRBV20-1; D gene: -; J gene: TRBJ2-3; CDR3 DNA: TGCAGTGCGACGTTGGGGACAATTAGCACAGATACGCAGTATTTT; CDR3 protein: CSATLGTISTDTQYF
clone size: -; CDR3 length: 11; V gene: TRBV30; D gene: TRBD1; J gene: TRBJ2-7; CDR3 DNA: TGTGCCTGGATTGGACAGGGTGAGCAGTACTTC; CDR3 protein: CAWIGQGEQYF
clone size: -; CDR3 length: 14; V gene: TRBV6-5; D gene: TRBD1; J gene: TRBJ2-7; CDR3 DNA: TGTGCCAGCAGCGACGGACAGGGGGACTACGAGCAGTACTTC; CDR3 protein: CASSDGQGDYEQYF
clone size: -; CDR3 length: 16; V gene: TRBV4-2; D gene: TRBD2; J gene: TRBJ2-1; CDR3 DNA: TGTGCCAGCAGCCGGCGCCTCAGACTAGCGGACAATGAGCAGTTCTTC; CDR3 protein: CASSRRLRLADNEQFF
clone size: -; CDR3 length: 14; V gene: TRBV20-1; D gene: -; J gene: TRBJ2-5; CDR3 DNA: TGCAGTGCTAGAGAGGAGGGGTCTGAAGAGACCCAGTACTTC; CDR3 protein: CSAREEGSEETQYF
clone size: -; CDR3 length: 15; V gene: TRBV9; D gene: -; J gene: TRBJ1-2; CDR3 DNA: TGTGCCAGCAGCGTAGAGGGCTTGCGGGGTTATGGCTACACCTTC; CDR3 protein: CASSVEGLRGYGYTF
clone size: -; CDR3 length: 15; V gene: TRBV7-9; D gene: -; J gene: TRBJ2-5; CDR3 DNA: TGTGCCAGCAGCTCCCCCCGGGGGGCCGGGGAGACCCAGTACTTC; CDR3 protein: CASSSPRGAGETQYF
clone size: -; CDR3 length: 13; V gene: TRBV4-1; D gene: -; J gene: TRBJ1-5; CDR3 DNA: TGCGCCAGCAGCCGGACACAAAATCAGCCCCAGCATTTT; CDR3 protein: CASSRTQNQPQHF